What follows are 16 T cell receptor beta chains derived from one specimen sequenced in a study of OX40 agonist ivuxolimab in advanced cancers. Sequenced by immunoSEQ multiplex PCR; TCRdb stores in-frame clones only, minus some. The sample has fewer than 85,000 clones; around 80% are singletons. The sample in question was CD4+ or CD8+ T cells sorted from blood, obtained in a trial of the OX40 agonist ivuxolimab. The origin of the receptors is an adult with an advanced solid tumor such as melanoma, head and neck, liver or kidney cancer.

This chain connects TRBV11-2 to TRBJ1-1, with D maybe TRBD1 (5 bases). V was pared by 1 base and J by 4 bases, with 10 bases between. CDR3 size: 14 residues. Germline V CDR1 and CDR2: SGHAT, FQNNGV. The CDR3 bases are TGTGCCAGCAGCTTAGTAATGGGGGGCACTGAAGCTTTCTTT. Translating it yields CASSLVMGGTEAFF.

As for this clone: The same CDR3 also results from other DNA sequences found in this sample. The CDR3 DNA reads TGTGCCAGCAGCTTAAGTCTGGGCACTGACTATGGCTACACCTTC. Residues: CASSLSLGTDYGYTF. The chain couples TRBV11-2 to TRBJ1-2; D gene uncertain. From germline, CDR1 is SGHAT and CDR2 FQNNGV. This CDR3 has 15 residues. The ends were cut back, 2 bases at V and 3 bases at J, with 13 bases in the middle.

This chain uses TRBV5-6 with TRBJ1-3; a possible D gene is TRBD1 (5 bases). V was cut by 4 bases and J by 0 bases, with 11 bases left in between. CDR3 size: 15 residues. The germline gives CDR1 SGHDT, CDR2 YYEEEE. This CDR3 reads CASSLGRYSGNTIYF. The CDR3 DNA sequence: TGTGCCAGCAGCCTGGGGCGGTACTCTGGAAACACCATATATTTT.

This clone came up a few times. The chain employs TRBV4-2 and TRBJ1-1; 11 nucleotides line up with TRBD1. The ends lost 7 bases at V and 1 base at J; junction bases unmatched: 8. Per the germline V gene, CDR1 is LGHNA and CDR2 is YNFKEQ. The CDR3 totals 16 residues. The chain's CDR3 is CASTSGTGGRNTEAFF. In DNA form, the CDR3 reads TGTGCCAGCACCTCCGGGACAGGGGGTAGGAACACTGAAGCTTTCTTT.

The chain combines TRBV15 with TRBJ1-5; D is ambiguous. Per the germline V gene, CDR1 is LNHNV and CDR2 is YYDKDF (reference sequence). This CDR3 comprises 12 residues. Between the trimmed V and J ends, which lost 3 bases and 6 bases, there was a span of 6 bases. The CDR3 sequence: CATSRGPQPQHF. The CDR3, as DNA: TGTGCCACCAGCAGGGGTCCTCAGCCCCAGCATTTT. Full variable domain (remainder filled in from reference TRBV15 and TRBJ1-5): DAMVIQNPRYQVTQFGKPVTLSCSQTLNHNVMYWYQQKSSQAPKLLFHYYDKDFNNEADTPDNFQSRRPNTSFCFLDIRSPGLGDTAMYLCATSRGPQPQHFGDGTRLSIL.

The chain has TRBV2 and TRBJ1-5; D unclear. The V gene lost 7 bases and the J gene lost 0 bases, with 16 bases spanning the gap. This CDR3 has 16 residues. The germline gives CDR1 SNHLY, CDR2 FYNNEI. CDR3 protein: CASTREAGLSNQPQHF. CDR3 coding DNA: TGTGCCAGCACTCGGGAAGCAGGCCTTAGCAATCAGCCCCAGCATTTT.

This rearrangement joins TRBV9 to TRBJ1-1; D unclear. In germline, CDR1 is SGDLS, CDR2 YYNGEE. The CDR3 runs 16 residues. V lost 3 bases to trimming and J lost 4 bases, with 19 bases between them. The CDR3 coding sequence is TGTGCCAGCAGCGCCATCGGGGATCCTCCCCCCACTGAAGCTTTCTTT. Translated, it gives CASSAIGDPPPTEAFF.

This chain uses TRBV6-1 with TRBJ2-1; 12 bases agree with TRBD2. Trimming cost V 5 bases and J 4 bases; bases outside gene matches: 0. The V gene's germline CDR1 is MNHNS and CDR2 SASEGT. The CDR3 loop spans 14 amino acids. CDR3 coding DNA: TGTGCCAGCAGTACTAGCGGGAGGTACAATGAGCAGTTCTTC. It encodes CASSTSGRYNEQFF.

The gene calls are TRBV11-1 and TRBJ1-1; 9 bases agree with TRBD1. The length of the CDR3 is 16 residues. J lost 5 bases, V lost 0 bases, and 7 bases had no gene match. The germline gives CDR1 SGHAT, CDR2 FQDESV (reference sequence). The CDR3 DNA reads TGTGCCAGCAGCTTAGCGGCAACAGGGGGCCTAACTGAAGCTTTCTTT. It yields the protein CASSLAATGGLTEAFF.

The rearrangement links TRBV5-4 to TRBJ1-3; TRBD1 matches at 7 bases. The J segment lost 0 bases and the V segment lost 4 bases, leaving 4 bases of the junction unmatched. The germline CDR1 and CDR2 sequences are SGHNT and YYREEE (reference sequence). The CDR3 has 15 amino acids. The CDR3 is CASSDGTASGNTIYF. CDR3 nucleotide sequence: TGTGCCAGCAGCGACGGGACAGCCTCTGGAAACACCATATATTTT.

V is TRBV15 and J is TRBJ2-2; 8 bases line up with TRBD2. Trimming cost V 2 bases and J 2 bases; bases outside gene matches: 10. Looked up from germline, CDR1 is LNHNV and CDR2 is YYDKDF (reference sequence). The CDR3 is made up of 18 amino acids. CDR3 in amino acids: CATSRSGERGLNTGELFF. CDR3 coding DNA: TGTGCCACCAGCAGATCGGGGGAGCGGGGGCTAAACACCGGGGAGCTGTTTTTT.

CDR3 amino acids: CASSLGDRTAGELFF. In DNA, the CDR3 is TGTGCCAGCAGCTTAGGGGACAGGACGGCCGGGGAGCTGTTTTTT. The rearrangement joins TRBV7-2 to TRBJ2-2; TRBD1 matches at 8 bases. The V segment lost 1 base and the J segment 6 bases; nucleotides outside the gene matches: 4. CDR1 and CDR2 from the germline V gene are SGHTA and FQGNSA. The CDR3 runs to 15 residues. The full variable domain, completed using reference TRBV7-2 and TRBJ2-2, is GAGVSQSPSNKVTEKGKDVELRCDPISGHTALYWYRQSLGQGLEFLIYFQGNSAPDKSGLPSDRFSAERTGGSVSTLTIQRTQQEDSAVYLCASSLGDRTAGELFFGEGSRLTVL.

This clone was found many times. V and J are TRBV7-8 and TRBJ2-1; D may be TRBD2 (7 bases). Trimming stripped 3 bases from V and 4 bases from J, with 16 bases between. The CDR3 contains 16 residues. Germline CDR1 reads SGHVS; CDR2 reads FQNEAQ. The CDR3 region is CASSFLGGESYNEQFF. CDR3 in DNA: TGTGCCAGCAGCTTCCTAGGGGGGGAAAGTTACAATGAGCAGTTCTTC. Looking up the rest from reference TRBV7-8 and TRBJ2-1 gives the full variable domain: GAGVSQSPRYKVAKRGQDVALRCDPISGHVSLFWYQQALGQGPEFLTYFQNEAQLDKSGLPSDRFFAERPEGSVSTLKIQRTQQEDSAVYLCASSFLGGESYNEQFFGPGTRLTVL.

The genes are TRBV23-1 and TRBJ2-7; 7 positions agree with TRBD1. TRBV23-1 falls under the ORF class, with uncertain function. J gave up 2 bases and V 4 bases, and 8 bases lay outside the gene matches. The CDR3 loop spans 15 amino acids. CDR3 coding DNA: TGCGCCAGCAGTCGCGGACAGGAGTTAACCTACGAGCAGTACTTC. Encoded protein: CASSRGQELTYEQYF.

The chain is built from TRBV28 and TRBJ1-3; D not resolved. In germline, CDR1 is MDHEN, CDR2 SYDVKM. V was clipped by 10 bases and J by 4 bases, with 11 bases between them. The CDR3 is 12 residues long. As DNA, the CDR3 is TGTGCCACCCAAAGCGGGGGAAACACCATATATTTT. This encodes CATQSGGNTIYF.

The chain uses TRBV25-1 and TRBJ1-1; TRBD1 agrees at 8 bases. The CDR3 runs to 14 residues. V was pared by 2 bases and J by 5 bases, with 4 bases of the junction left unmatched. CDR1 is MGHDK, CDR2 SYGVNS, per germline. The CDR3 DNA sequence: TGTGCCAGCAGTGAAGGCAGGGGGCCAACTGAAGCTTTCTTT. Its protein product is CASSEGRGPTEAFF.